The 18 T cell receptor beta chains below were found in one sample sequenced in a study of beta chain features in type 1 diabetes. Investigators reverse transcribed all isolated RNA, so they sequenced expressed TCRB transcripts. Profiling relied on immunoSEQ multiplex PCR, and the TCRdb table lists in-frame clones only, not all of them. The profile shows under 300,000 clones, about 20% of them singletons. Their antigens are not known. Study-level findings and limits: Among all four CD4+ subsets, Type 1 diabetes patients had TCRB CDR3s that were moderately but significantly shorter.

Sequenced input: naive CD4+ T cells from blood. The receptors come from a woman aged 40 to 50 with type 1 diabetes.

Concerning this clone: The same CDR3 is also encoded by other DNA sequences in this sample. The chain joins TRBV9 to TRBJ2-5; possible D gene TRBD2, 6 bases. CDR1 SGDLS and CDR2 YYNGEE come from the germline V gene. Trimming cost V 2 bases and J 2 bases, with 7 bases left between them. The CDR3 covers 13 residues. CDR3 in DNA: TGTGCCAGCAGCGTGGCGGGGCAAGAGACCCAGTACTTC. It is translated as CASSVAGQETQYF.

This clone showed up just a few times. The gene calls are TRBV28 and TRBJ2-3; 8 positions match TRBD1. Germline CDR1 and CDR2: MDHEN and SYDVKM. V shed 4 bases, J shed 1 base, and the junction held 1 base outside the gene matches. The CDR3 totals 14 residues. The DNA for the CDR3 is TGTGCCAGCAGTTCGGGACAGGGCACAGATACGCAGTATTTT. It specifies CASSSGQGTDTQYF.

The chain links TRBV28 to TRBJ2-7; D remains ambiguous. With 5 bases removed from V and 0 bases from J, the gap between germline ends came to 11 bases. The CDR3 sequence is 14 residues long. From germline, CDR1 is MDHEN and CDR2 SYDVKM. This CDR3 is CASSPIGASYEQYF. CDR3 nucleotide sequence: TGTGCCAGCAGTCCCATAGGAGCCTCCTACGAGCAGTACTTC.

The V and J genes are TRBV7-8 and TRBJ1-5; 9 bases agree with TRBD1. Germline V CDR1 and CDR2: SGHVS, FQNEAQ. The V and J ends lost 5 bases and 3 bases, in that order; junction bases with no gene match: 8. The CDR3 has 16 amino acids. CDR3 nucleotide sequence: TGTGCCAGCAGCGGGCGGACAGGGGACAACAATCAGCCCCAGCATTTT. It is translated as CASSGRTGDNNQPQHF.

The gene calls are TRBV29-1 and TRBJ1-1; D may be TRBD1 (6 bases). Germline CDR1 and CDR2: SQVTM and ANQGSEA. V was trimmed by 2 bases and J by 3 bases, leaving 7 bases between them. CDR3 length: 12 amino acids. CDR3 in amino acids: CSVETGYTEAFF. For the CDR3, the DNA is TGCAGCGTTGAAACAGGGTACACTGAAGCTTTCTTT.

This chain joins TRBV30 and TRBJ2-7, with D perhaps TRBD2 (7 bases). The CDR3 sequence is 16 residues long. V lost 2 bases to trimming and J lost 4 bases, with 21 bases between them. Germline values: CDR1 GTSNPN, CDR2 SVGIG (reference sequence). CDR3 amino acids: CAWSIRGPSGGYEQYF. The DNA of the CDR3 is TGTGCCTGGAGTATACGGGGGCCTAGCGGCGGTTACGAGCAGTACTTC.

This clone was seen a single time. The chain has TRBV19 and TRBJ1-5, with 11 bases lining up with TRBD1. Germline V gene data show CDR1 as LNHDA and CDR2 as SQIVND (reference sequence). The ends lost 4 bases at V and 1 base at J; junction bases unmatched: 6. The CDR3 is 17 residues long. The CDR3 nucleotides are TGTGCCAGTAGTAGAGGGACAGGGGGTAACAGCAATCAGCCCCAGCATTTT. Translated: CASSRGTGGNSNQPQHF.

V is TRBV4-2 and J is TRBJ1-1; possible D gene TRBD1, 6 bases. With 0 bases removed from V and 8 bases from J, the gap between germline ends came to 10 bases. CDR1 and CDR2 from the germline V gene are LGHNA and YNFKEQ. There are 13 residues in the CDR3. Here the CDR3 DNA reads TGTGCCAGCAGCCAAGATCTTAGGGGGGAAGCTTTCTTT. Encoded protein: CASSQDLRGEAFF.

This clone was detected a few times. The gene calls are TRBV6-5 and TRBJ1-2, with D tentatively TRBD1 (5 bases). CDR3 length equals 11 residues. Germline V lookup: CDR1 MNHEY, CDR2 SVGAGI. V lost 7 bases to trimming and J lost 4 bases, with 7 bases between them. The CDR3 sequence is CASMQGYGYTF. The CDR3, as DNA: TGTGCCAGCATGCAGGGCTATGGCTACACCTTC.

The CDR3 region is CASSSQGQEAFF. CDR3 bases: TGTGCCAGCAGTTCTCAGGGACAGGAAGCTTTCTTT. The genes are TRBV28 and TRBJ1-1; 7 bases match TRBD1. In germline, CDR1 is MDHEN, CDR2 SYDVKM. Unmatched junction bases numbered 4, after V lost 4 bases and J lost 8 bases. This CDR3 is 12 amino acids long.

This clone turned up a few times. This rearrangement joins TRBV4-3 to TRBJ1-2; no clear D gene. V lost 1 base and J 9 bases, leaving 18 bases between the germline ends. CDR3 length: 15 residues. Germline CDR1 and CDR2: LGHNA and YSLEER. Written as DNA, the CDR3 is TGCGCCAGCAGCCAAGGGCTCACAGATTTATACAGCTACACCTTC. Its protein is CASSQGLTDLYSYTF.

The chain carries TRBV5-1 and TRBJ2-1; TRBD2 agrees at 7 bases. After removal of 0 bases from V and 7 bases from J, the junction contained 1 base not matched to a gene. The CDR3 sequence is 13 residues long. Germline V gives CDR1 SGHRS, CDR2 YFSETQ. DNA of the CDR3: TGCGCCAGCAGCTTGGGGGAGGGGAATGAGCAGTTCTTC. It yields the protein CASSLGEGNEQFF.

The rearrangement uses TRBV9 and TRBJ1-2; D gene unclear. Germline values: CDR1 SGDLS, CDR2 YYNGEE. The length of the CDR3 is 15 residues. V lost 4 bases and J lost 7, with 20 bases in between. This CDR3 reads CASSPHTLGLPGYTF. CDR3 coding DNA: TGTGCCAGCAGCCCTCATACCCTCGGGTTGCCTGGCTACACCTTC. The variable domain in full, with the rest retrieved from reference TRBV9 and TRBJ1-2, is DSGVTQTPKHLITATGQRVTLRCSPRSGDLSVYWYQQSLDQGLQFLIQYYNGEERAKGNILERFSAQQFPDLHSELNLSSLELGDSALYFCASSPHTLGLPGYTFGSGTRLTVV.

This clone has only a few counts. The chain combines TRBV29-1 with TRBJ2-5, with D perhaps TRBD2 (6 bases). V lost 2 bases, J lost 7 bases, and 20 bases lay in between. The CDR3 length is 15 residues. Germline CDR1 is SQVTM and CDR2 is ANQGSEA. The CDR3, as DNA: TGCAGCGTTGAAAACGGGGCGCCCCGGGGAGGGACCCAGTACTTC. Translating gives CSVENGAPRGGTQYF. Together with reference TRBV29-1 and TRBJ2-5, the CDR3 gives the full variable domain: SAVISQKPSRDICQRGTSLTIQCQVDSQVTMMFWYRQQPGQSLTLIATANQGSEATYESGFVIDKFPISRPNLTFSTLTVSNMSPEDSSIYLCSVENGAPRGGTQYFGPGTRLLVL.

V gene TRBV9 combines with J gene TRBJ2-7, with D perhaps TRBD1 (5 bases). Deletions cut 3 bases from V and 6 bases from J, with 16 bases between. Germline CDR1 reads SGDLS; CDR2 reads YYNGEE. There are 14 residues in the CDR3. The CDR3 DNA follows: TGTGCCAGCAGCGAAGGGGAAGGACGCGGCGAGCAGTACTTC. Residues: CASSEGEGRGEQYF.

The J gene is TRBJ2-7, the V gene TRBV18, with D unclear. The CDR3 is made up of 15 amino acids. Germline loops: CDR1 KGHSH, CDR2 LQKENI. V was cut by 0 bases and J by 5 bases, with 14 bases left in between. CDR3 DNA: TGTGCCAGCTCACCACCATCGGTGGGTAGCCACGAGCAGTACTTC. The encoded protein is CASSPPSVGSHEQYF.

The J gene is TRBJ2-7, the V gene TRBV7-9; 8 bases match TRBD1. Germline loops: CDR1 SEHNR, CDR2 FQNEAQ (reference sequence). The CDR3 length is 15 residues. V lost 3 bases and J lost 1; bases outside the gene matches: 5. The CDR3 region has the DNA TGTGCCAGCAGCTTGACGACAGGGGTATCCTACGAGCAGTACTTC. It specifies CASSLTTGVSYEQYF.

This clone came up a few times. A read error may account for a junction end that differs from germline. The chain combines TRBV7-7 with TRBJ2-1, with TRBD2 as a possible D gene (5 bases). The germline gives CDR1 SSHAT, CDR2 FNYEAQ (reference sequence). The CDR3 is 15 residues long. CDR3 sequence reads: CASSLDSNSYNEQFF. Written as DNA, the CDR3 is TGTGCTAGCAGCTTGGACTCCAACTCCTACAATGAGCAGTTCTTC.